The source of this T cell receptor beta chain is a study of vaccination and CD4 T cells after COVID-19 (dated 2022 in TCRdb). For the wider study: Convalescent patients had a positive SARS-CoV-2 result on nasal swab PCR, and of these patients, several had mild disease and one had severe disease. In the convalescent cohort there were six males and four females, among whom were two Hispanic individuals, seven Caucasians, two Asians and one multiracial person. Participants got two doses of the Pfizer-BioNTech BNT162b2 vaccine (n=8) or two doses of the Moderna mRNA-1273 vaccine (n=2). Post-COVID blood samples from convalescent patients were collected a median of around 100 days after diagnosis, with a range of roughly 30 to 170 days. Post-vaccine blood samples were taken a median of roughly 75 days after the second vaccine dose, with a range of about 13 to 250 days. For stimulating the cultures, overlapping spike peptide pools were used, derived from SARS-CoV-2 as well as from the common cold coronaviruses HCoV-NL63, HCoV-OC43 and HCoV-229E. In control cultures, a CEFX viral epitope pool was used as positive control, an HIV-1 Nef peptide pool was used as negative control, or no peptide was added. The spike-specific CD4+ TCR repertoire was compared before and after mRNA vaccination in over 9 COVID-19 convalescent patients and a few infection-naive healthy vaccine recipients. Summary of the overall study and its limitations: The median number of SARS-CoV-2-reactive clonotypes rose from about 23 after infection to roughly 40 after vaccination, but the change was not significant. Among convalescent patients, a median about 86% of the SARS-CoV-2-reactive clones seen after vaccination appeared only after vaccination, which suggests priming specific to the vaccine. Nearly all vaccine-specific clones in convalescent patients (304 of 307) were mono-reactive for SARS-CoV-2 spike rather than cross-reactive with common cold coronaviruses. Only a relatively small number of convalescent patients were included in the study, and early timepoints following natural infection were not analyzed.

Library construction relied on PCR. At the Johns Hopkins FTIC core, DNA from the cultured CD4+ T cells underwent TCR sequencing with the Oncomine TCR Beta short-read assay. The QIAamp micro DNA kit was used to extract genomic DNA from the cultured CD4+ T cells. Oncomine TCR Beta libraries made from cultured CD4+ T cells were pooled using unique dual indexes and sequenced on an Illumina iSeq 100. In the source study's methods: Non-productive sequences were filtered out, and CDR3s that did not start with C, did not end with F or W, or were shorter than 7 amino acids were discarded. Antigen-specific clonotypes were identified with the MANAFEST web application by comparing peptide-stimulated wells with reference and other culture wells. For a clone to be called positive, the clone needed an FDR below 0.05, an odds ratio above 5, and a productive frequency above 0.1% in at least two of three replicate wells. A clonotype was classed as cross-reactive if the clonotype showed significant expansion both in SARS-CoV-2 spike wells and in at least one common cold coronavirus spike condition. Levenshtein distances (stringdist) and unrooted phylogenetic trees (ape) in R version 3.6.1 were used to assess CDR3 homology. The raw public data were reprocessed by TCRdb itself: fastp quality trimming at Q25, MiXCR clonotype calling, in-frame beta chains only. Entries that share a CDR3 protein sequence are merged under the most common genes and DNA. TCRdb's processing, not the authors' own work, is the source of the V and J calls. Counted in this sample were about 11,000 distinct CDR3 sequences; roughly 77% of them appeared once. Clones ranked in the top ten supply 12% of the sample.

A word on this clonotype: No antigen is known for it. Per-nucleotide qualities are absent, and no much larger clonotype sits a single base away.

The CDR3 spans 12 residues, from the cysteine through the phenylalanine. CDR3 DNA is the only sequence kept; it has 36 bases, read in frame from the first base. V is shortened by 3 bases, J by 9 bases, and the region joining them spans 14 bases. According to the germline V gene (reference sequence), CDR1 reads DFQATT and CDR2 reads SNEGSKA. The treatment or condition tag for this specimen amounts to: roughly 10-day PBMC culture with coronavirus spike peptide pools or control peptides (ViraFEST assay). To expand antigen-specific T cells with peptide pools and then pick out the expanded clonotypes through TCR sequencing, the study relied on the ViraFEST assay. The convalescent patients' positive SARS-CoV-2 PCR tests were from March to December 2020, which was before the Alpha, Beta and Delta variants emerged in the United States. Approximately 2.1 million PBMCs per well were cultured in IMDM with roughly 5% human AB serum and around 10 IU/ml IL-2, plus 10 ug/ml peptide pools. Half of the culture medium was replaced with fresh IL-2-containing medium on days 3 and 7. After approximately eleven days of culture, CD4+ T cells were isolated by negative selection using the EasySep CD4+ T cell isolation kit. Ficoll-Paque Plus gradient centrifugation was used to isolate PBMCs from whole blood, and the isolated PBMCs were then either used fresh or cryopreserved at -140C. Culture conditions were generally each tested in triplicate wells.

The V and J segments used are TRBV20-1 and TRBJ1-2, with no D gene named confidently. This sequence was found in a human donor who had recovered from COVID-19. The sequenced sample consisted of CD4+ T cells from blood, cultured in vitro. The CDR3 protein: CSARPPDLRYTF. The nucleotide sequence reads TGCAGTGCTAGGCCGCCCGATTTGCGCTACACCTTC.